One and the same sample provided the 30 T cell receptor beta chains below, sequenced in a study of beta chain features in type 1 diabetes. Study observations and caveats: The study found moderately but significantly shorter TCRB CDR3s in all four CD4+ subsets of Type 1 diabetes patients.

Sequenced material consisted of expressed TCRB transcripts (all of the isolated RNA was reverse transcribed). Repertoires were generated with immunoSEQ multiplex PCR, while TCRdb's copy carries only in-frame clones and drops some. Of tens of thousands of clones in the sample, 52% are singletons; the top ten hold roughly 2.5%. The antigens of these receptors remain unknown. Sequencing was carried out using Tregs from blood. These receptors all come from a woman aged 40 to 49 with type 1 diabetes.

This sequence joins TRBV2 and TRBJ2-5; weak D call: TRBD1 (6 bases). Trimming removed 11 bases from V and 2 bases from J, with 15 bases in between. The CDR3 spans 13 residues. The germline V gene has CDR1 SNHLY and CDR2 FYNNEI. CDR3 coding DNA: TGTGCCCGGTCCAGGGGCCAGCAAGAGACCCAGTACTTC. Translated, it gives CARSRGQQETQYF.

This clone was detected only a few times. CDR3 in amino acids: CASSLGQGEDGYTF. CDR3 in DNA: TGTGCCAGCAGCTTGGGACAGGGCGAGGATGGCTACACCTTC. The V call is TRBV7-2, the J call TRBJ1-2; 9 bases fit TRBD1. The CDR3 covers 14 residues. CDR1 and CDR2 from the germline V gene are SGHTA and FQGNSA. Trimming removed 3 bases from V and 6 bases from J; junction bases left unmatched: 5.

This chain joins TRBV4-3 and TRBJ1-1; D is unclear. Germline CDR1 LGHNA, CDR2 YSLEER. The length of the CDR3 is 15 residues. Trimming left V 0 bases short and J 4 bases short, with 12 bases between. CDR3 residues: CASSQDTMAGTEAFF. Written as DNA, the CDR3 is TGCGCCAGCAGCCAAGATACAATGGCGGGCACTGAAGCTTTCTTT.

This rearrangement joins TRBV2 to TRBJ2-7; 9 nucleotides match TRBD1. Germline values: CDR1 SNHLY, CDR2 FYNNEI. The CDR3 covers 12 residues. The V gene end was trimmed by 6 bases and the J gene end by 6 bases; junction bases not matched to a gene: 3. The CDR3 coding sequence is TGTGCCAGCAGCCAGGACAGGGGCGAGCAGTACTTC. This codes for CASSQDRGEQYF.

The V and J genes are TRBV7-2 and TRBJ1-5, with D unresolved. Trimming removed 5 bases at V and 5 bases at J, with 10 bases between. Germline CDR1 and CDR2: SGHTA and FQGNSA. This CDR3 spans 13 amino acids. CDR3 loop: CASSMESHQPQHF. As DNA, the CDR3 is TGTGCCAGCAGCATGGAGAGTCATCAGCCCCAGCATTTT.

The CDR3 DNA reads as TGTGCCAGCAGCTCCTCGGGGAATGGAAACACCATATATTTT. Translated: CASSSSGNGNTIYF. V gene TRBV7-3 combines with J gene TRBJ1-3; the D is unclear. With 4 bases removed from V and 3 bases from J, the gap between germline ends came to 10 bases. This CDR3 is built from 14 residues. Germline CDR1 SGHTA, CDR2 FQGTGA.

V gene TRBV28 combines with J gene TRBJ2-5; D possibly corresponds to TRBD2 (5 bases). This CDR3 is 14 amino acids long. From germline, CDR1 is MDHEN and CDR2 SYDVKM. The V end was cut by 7 bases, the J end by 1 base, with 13 bases between. CDR3 protein: CASTPREFQETQYF. CDR3 DNA: TGTGCCAGCACCCCGAGGGAATTCCAAGAGACCCAGTACTTC.

The rearrangement uses TRBV7-2 and TRBJ1-3; D not certain. CDR1 SGHTA and CDR2 FQGNSA come from the germline V gene. V gave up 2 bases and J gave up 3 bases, with 11 bases separating them. The CDR3 covers 15 residues. This CDR3 is CASSLSGSVGNTIYF. For the CDR3, the DNA is TGTGCCAGCAGCTTAAGCGGATCCGTTGGAAACACCATATATTTT. Based on the CDR3 plus reference TRBV7-2 and TRBJ1-3, the full variable domain is GAGVSQSPSNKVTEKGKDVELRCDPISGHTALYWYRQSLGQGLEFLIYFQGNSAPDKSGLPSDRFSAERTGGSVSTLTIQRTQQEDSAVYLCASSLSGSVGNTIYFGEGSWLTVV.

V gene TRBV5-1 combines with J gene TRBJ2-1; 10 bases align to TRBD1. The CDR3 is 15 residues long. Looked up from germline, CDR1 is SGHRS and CDR2 is YFSETQ. The V gene end was trimmed by 5 bases and the J gene end by 6 bases; junction bases not matched to a gene: 8. The CDR3 bases are TGCGCCAGCAGTACCGGACAGGGGGAAATCAATGAGCAGTTCTTC. Translating gives CASSTGQGEINEQFF. Full variable domain (outside the CDR3, taken from reference TRBV5-1 and TRBJ2-1): KAGVTQTPRYLIKTRGQQVTLSCSPISGHRSVSWYQQTPGQGLQFLFEYFSETQRNKGNFPGRFSGRQFSNSRSEMNVSTLELGDSALYLCASSTGQGEINEQFFGPGTRLTVL.

This chain links TRBV6-1 with TRBJ2-1; D is perhaps TRBD1 (5 bases). Trimming left V 4 bases short and J 8 bases short, with 15 bases between. The germline V gene has CDR1 MNHNS and CDR2 SASEGT. There are 14 residues in the CDR3. The DNA of the CDR3 is TGTGCCAGCAGTGGCAGGGTTGGGTCCGATGAGCAGTTCTTC. Translated: CASSGRVGSDEQFF.

This chain joins TRBV19 and TRBJ1-1; 7 bases are shared with TRBD1. CDR1 is LNHDA and CDR2 is SQIVND in the germline V gene (reference sequence). Trimming at V came to 7 bases and at J to 4 bases, leaving 6 bases not matched to a gene. This CDR3 is built from 13 residues. CDR3 residues: CASIGDRSTEAFF. The DNA for the CDR3 is TGTGCCAGTATAGGGGACAGAAGCACTGAAGCTTTCTTT.

This chain joins TRBV27 and TRBJ2-5, with 8 nucleotides matching TRBD2. CDR1 and CDR2 (germline): MNHEY, SMNVEV (reference sequence). This CDR3 spans 13 amino acids. J lost 5 bases, V lost 2 bases, and 1 base had no gene match. The CDR3 reads CASSLPGGETQYF. CDR3 DNA: TGTGCCAGCAGTTTACCGGGAGGGGAGACCCAGTACTTC.

This clone was observed a few times. The V gene is TRBV30, the J gene TRBJ1-1; maybe TRBD1 (5 bases). Trimming stripped 7 bases from V and 0 bases from J, with 15 bases between. Germline-derived CDR1 and CDR2 are GTSNPN and SVGIG (reference sequence). CDR3 length: 14 amino acids. The CDR3 loop reads CASIAGLMNTEAFF. CDR3 sequence (DNA): TGTGCCTCAATAGCGGGACTCATGAACACTGAAGCTTTCTTT.

This clone rates as medium-sized (0.01 to 0.1%). This chain links TRBV19 with TRBJ1-1, with D perhaps TRBD1 (5 bases). Trimming cost V 2 bases and J 6 bases, with 16 bases left between them. The CDR3 totals 15 residues. The germline V gene encodes CDR1 LNHDA and CDR2 SQIVND (reference sequence). CDR3 sequence: CASSIMDWWGAEAFF. DNA for the CDR3: TGTGCCAGTAGTATAATGGATTGGTGGGGGGCTGAAGCTTTCTTT.

V gene TRBV5-5 combines with J gene TRBJ1-2; 9 positions agree with TRBD1. After removal of 0 bases from V and 6 bases from J, the junction contained 9 bases not matched to a gene. There are 16 residues in the CDR3. The germline V gene encodes CDR1 SGHKS and CDR2 YYEKEE (reference sequence). In nucleotides, the CDR3 is TGTGCCAGCAGCTTGGCCGGCACAGGGGGCGACCATGGCTACACCTTC. This encodes CASSLAGTGGDHGYTF.

This clone was picked up a small number of times. V usage is TRBV7-2 and J usage is TRBJ2-7, with 12 bases matching TRBD1. This CDR3 has 18 residues. The V segment lost 4 bases and the J segment 3 bases; nucleotides outside the gene matches: 13. The germline CDR1 and CDR2 sequences are SGHTA and FQGNSA. CDR3 in DNA: TGTGCCAGCAGCTCTGGGACAGGGGGCGACGTCGGCTACTACGAGCAGTACTTC. It yields the protein CASSSGTGGDVGYYEQYF.

This chain joins TRBV27 and TRBJ2-3; D is possibly TRBD2 (6 bases). Germline CDR1 reads MNHEY; CDR2 reads SMNVEV (reference sequence). V was cut by 0 bases and J by 5 bases, with 12 bases left in between. The CDR3 runs to 15 residues. CDR3 amino acids: CASSLSPRREDTQYF. The CDR3 region has the DNA TGTGCCAGCAGTTTATCGCCGAGGAGGGAAGATACGCAGTATTTT.

This clone has just a few counts. This chain uses TRBV19 with TRBJ1-1; 7 bases are a match to TRBD1. V trimming: 8 bases; J trimming: 5 bases; junction bases outside the gene matches: 8. Germline V gene data show CDR1 as LNHDA and CDR2 as SQIVND (reference sequence). The CDR3 sequence is 13 residues long. The CDR3 region is CASSRQGRTEAFF. The DNA of the CDR3 is TGTGCCAGTTCCCGACAGGGCCGGACTGAAGCTTTCTTT.

The count of this clone is one. The rearrangement links TRBV28 to TRBJ1-3; TRBD1 might be the D (5 bases). The CDR3 is 16 amino acids. Germline assignment: CDR1 MDHEN and CDR2 SYDVKM. V dropped 6 bases and J dropped 4 bases, with 19 bases sitting between them. CDR3 protein: CASRERGLPGGNTIYF. DNA for the CDR3: TGTGCCAGCAGAGAAAGGGGACTCCCGGGAGGAAACACCATATATTTT.

The V call is TRBV28, the J call TRBJ2-3, with D possibly matching TRBD1 (7 bases). Trimming shortened V by 6 bases and J by 4 bases, and 20 bases separated the two germline ends. Germline-derived CDR1 and CDR2 are MDHEN and SYDVKM. The CDR3 has 16 amino acids. The CDR3, as DNA: TGTGCCAGCAGGATCACCTTAGGAGGGGGCGCAGATACGCAGTATTTT. Translating it yields CASRITLGGGADTQYF.

This chain joins TRBV27 and TRBJ1-1; 7 nucleotides match TRBD1. CDR3 length equals 17 residues. Germline V gene lookup returns CDR1 MNHEY and CDR2 SMNVEV (reference sequence). V lost 0 bases, J lost 4 bases, and 11 bases stayed unmatched. The CDR3 DNA follows: TGTGCCAGCAGTTTATCAACCCGGAGGGGGCGCGTCACTGAAGCTTTCTTT. It specifies CASSLSTRRGRVTEAFF.

The chain is built from TRBV18 and TRBJ2-3; a weak D match, TRBD2 (5 bases). Trimming took 3 bases from V and 1 from J, leaving 5 bases between them. The CDR3 runs to 13 residues. The germline gives CDR1 KGHSH, CDR2 LQKENI. The CDR3 region has the DNA TGTGCCAGCTCACCCGGGGGCACAGATACGCAGTATTTT. Translation gives CASSPGGTDTQYF. Filled out from reference TRBV18 and TRBJ2-3, the complete variable domain reads NAGVMQNPRHLVRRRGQEARLRCSPMKGHSHVYWYRQLPEEGLKFMVYLQKENIIDESGMPKERFSAEFPKEGPSILRIQQVVRGDSAAYFCASSPGGTDTQYFGPGTRLTVL.

The chain has TRBV2 and TRBJ2-3, with 11 bases identical to TRBD2. This CDR3 has 17 amino acids. V shed 4 bases and J 2 bases; nucleotides not matched to a gene: 8. Germline V lookup: CDR1 SNHLY, CDR2 FYNNEI. CDR3 DNA sequence: TGTGCCAGCAGTGGGGGCCTGACTAGCGGGGACACAGATACGCAGTATTTT. It yields the protein CASSGGLTSGDTDTQYF. Based on the CDR3 plus reference TRBV2 and TRBJ2-3, the full variable domain is EPEVTQTPSHQVTQMGQEVILRCVPISNHLYFYWYRQILGQKVEFLVSFYNNEISEKSEIFDDQFSVERPDGSNFTLKIRSTKLEDSAMYFCASSGGLTSGDTDTQYFGPGTRLTVL.

The chain joins TRBV18 to TRBJ1-2; TRBD1 aligns across 7 bases. Trimming cost V 2 bases and J 3 bases; bases outside gene matches: 6. Per germline, CDR1 KGHSH and CDR2 LQKENI. The CDR3 consists of 15 residues. CDR3 sequence reads: CASSPGRDSYYGYTF. The CDR3 DNA reads as TGTGCCAGCTCACCAGGCCGGGACAGCTACTATGGCTACACCTTC. The variable domain in full, with the rest retrieved from reference TRBV18 and TRBJ1-2, is NAGVMQNPRHLVRRRGQEARLRCSPMKGHSHVYWYRQLPEEGLKFMVYLQKENIIDESGMPKERFSAEFPKEGPSILRIQQVVRGDSAAYFCASSPGRDSYYGYTFGSGTRLTVV.

Only one count was recorded for this clone. This chain uses TRBV6-5 with TRBJ1-5, with 7 bases matching TRBD1. Germline V gene lookup returns CDR1 MNHEY and CDR2 SVGAGI. There are 13 residues in the CDR3. V lost 6 bases and J lost 6; bases outside the gene matches: 5. CDR3 DNA sequence: TGTGCCAGCAGCCCGGCAGGGGGTCAGCCCCAGCATTTT. This translates into CASSPAGGQPQHF.

The CDR3 nucleotides are TGTGCCAGCAGCCAGACAGGGATTAATGAGCAGTTCTTC. It specifies CASSQTGINEQFF. The rearrangement uses TRBV7-2 and TRBJ2-1; 7 nucleotides match TRBD1. Per the germline V gene, CDR1 is SGHTA and CDR2 is FQGNSA. The ends lost 5 bases at V and 7 bases at J; junction bases unmatched: 5. The CDR3 sequence is 13 residues long.

J is TRBJ2-1 and V is TRBV18; 9 bases align to TRBD2. Germline V gene sequence: CDR1 KGHSH, CDR2 LQKENI. There are 16 residues in the CDR3. J was trimmed by 5 bases and V by 3 bases; bases with no gene match: 8. The CDR3 sequence: CASSPTLGLANNEQFF. In nucleotides, the CDR3 is TGTGCCAGCTCACCGACCTTGGGACTAGCCAACAATGAGCAGTTCTTC.

The CDR3 bases are TGTGCCAGCTCACCCATCGGGGGGCGGGAGCAGTACTTC. It is translated as CASSPIGGREQYF. The chain is built from TRBV18 and TRBJ2-7; the D gene is possibly TRBD2 (7 bases). The CDR3 is made up of 13 amino acids. Trimming pared 3 bases from V and 7 bases from J, leaving 13 bases between. Germline CDR1 and CDR2: KGHSH and LQKENI.

Only a few counts were recorded for this clone. The chain couples TRBV28 to TRBJ2-7, with D tentatively TRBD1 (6 bases). The V end lost 8 bases, the J end lost 4 bases, and 15 bases lay between the germline ends. This CDR3 region has 13 residues. CDR1 MDHEN and CDR2 SYDVKM come from the germline V gene. In nucleotides, the CDR3 is TGTGCCAGCCTTAGGGGGAAGGCTTACGAGCAGTACTTC. Amino acid sequence: CASLRGKAYEQYF. Drawing the rest from reference TRBV28 and TRBJ2-7, the complete variable domain is DVKVTQSSRYLVKRTGEKVFLECVQDMDHENMFWYRQDPGLGLRLIYFSYDVKMKEKGDIPEGYSVSREKKERFSLILESASTNQTSMYLCASLRGKAYEQYFGPGTRLTVT.

The CDR3 DNA sequence: TGTGCCAGCAGCCTCAGGGGCCCCTACACTGAAGCTTTCTTT. Translation: CASSLRGPYTEAFF. The genes are TRBV7-2 and TRBJ1-1, with TRBD1 as a possible D gene (6 bases). The CDR3 spans 14 residues. Germline-derived CDR1 and CDR2 are SGHTA and FQGNSA. Trimming cost V 5 bases and J 3 bases, with 13 bases left between them.